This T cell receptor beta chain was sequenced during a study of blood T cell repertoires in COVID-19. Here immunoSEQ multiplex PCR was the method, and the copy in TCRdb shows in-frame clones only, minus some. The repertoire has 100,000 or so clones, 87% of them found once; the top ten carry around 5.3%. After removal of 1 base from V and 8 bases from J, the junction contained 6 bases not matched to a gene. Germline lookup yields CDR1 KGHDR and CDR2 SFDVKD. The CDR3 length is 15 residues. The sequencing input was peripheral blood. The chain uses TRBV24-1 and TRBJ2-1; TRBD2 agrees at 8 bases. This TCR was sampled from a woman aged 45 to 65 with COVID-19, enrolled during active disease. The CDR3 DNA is TGTGCCACCAGTGATTTCGGGGGGGGCCTCCATGAGCAGTTCTTC. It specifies CATSDFGGGLHEQFF.